Presented here are 7 T cell receptor beta chains from one specimen sequenced in a study of beta chain features in type 1 diabetes (dated 2018 in TCRdb). Libraries were made using the immunoSEQ multiplex PCR assay. The entire isolated RNA was reverse transcribed using the High Capacity cDNA Reverse Transcription Kit, and thus expressed TCRB transcripts were sequenced. Not all clones reach the TCRdb copy of this immuneACCESS table, which keeps in-frame sequences only. Checked studies attribute under half of the gap to unresolved V genes and leave the rest unexplained. The sample contains 900,000 or so clones, roughly a sixth of them found a single time. Of the sample, 0.023% is held by the ten largest clones. The specimen was naive CD4+ T cells from blood. Interpreted using the paper, the cell subset or site label stands for: true naive CD4+ T cells. Every receptor here comes from a woman aged 18-29 years in good health.

There are a few counts of this clone. The chain is built from TRBV5-1 and TRBJ2-5; D is uncertain. Germline CDR1 SGHRS, CDR2 YFSETQ. The V end lost 5 bases, the J end lost 3 bases, and 5 bases lay between the germline ends. The CDR3 sequence is 11 residues long. The CDR3 DNA sequence: TGCGCCAGCAGGATAGAAGAGACCCAGTACTTC. Residues: CASRIEETQYF. The whole variable domain, filled in from reference TRBV5-1 and TRBJ2-5, reads KAGVTQTPRYLIKTRGQQVTLSCSPISGHRSVSWYQQTPGQGLQFLFEYFSETQRNKGNFPGRFSGRQFSNSRSEMNVSTLELGDSALYLCASRIEETQYFGPGTRLLVL.

The rearrangement uses TRBV7-2 and TRBJ2-3; D gene unclear. Per the germline V gene, CDR1 is SGHTA and CDR2 is FQGNSA. The CDR3 is 17 amino acids. Trimming removed 1 base at V and 0 bases at J, with 14 bases between. The CDR3 loop is CASSLDLSKRSTDTQYF. The CDR3 nucleotides are TGTGCCAGCAGCTTAGATCTTTCAAAGAGAAGCACAGATACGCAGTATTTT.

In this sample, this clone turned up a few times. The chain employs TRBV25-1 and TRBJ1-4; TRBD1 might be the D (5 bases). The CDR3 is 17 residues long. Germline loops: CDR1 MGHDK, CDR2 SYGVNS. The V end was cut by 1 base, the J end by 3 bases, with 15 bases between. CDR3 loop: CASSEWGRPGSNEKLFF. CDR3 nucleotides: TGTGCCAGCAGTGAATGGGGCAGGCCTGGTTCTAATGAAAAACTGTTTTTT.

The chain carries TRBV14 and TRBJ2-1; TRBD2 matches at 9 bases. The CDR3 contains 16 residues. Germline CDR1 and CDR2: SGHDN and FVKESK. V lost 1 base and J lost 1; bases outside the gene matches: 2. The CDR3 sequence is CASSQVAGVSYNEQFF. CDR3 nucleotide sequence: TGTGCCAGCAGCCAAGTAGCGGGAGTGTCCTACAATGAGCAGTTCTTC.

This clone was seen a handful of times. J is TRBJ2-5 and V is TRBV2; perhaps D is TRBD1 or TRBD2 (6 bases each). This CDR3 region has 14 residues. V was clipped by 2 bases and J by 5 bases, with 12 bases between them. CDR1 and CDR2 (germline): SNHLY, FYNNEI. In nucleotides, the CDR3 is TGTGCCAGCAGTGAAAACGGGGGCATGGAGACCCAGTACTTC. Protein product: CASSENGGMETQYF.

Remarks on this clone: Other DNA sequences in the same sample also yield this CDR3. The chain is built from TRBV5-1 and TRBJ2-6, with no clear D. The V gene lost 5 bases and the J gene lost 0 bases, with 6 bases spanning the gap. Looked up from germline, CDR1 is SGHRS and CDR2 is YFSETQ. This CDR3 spans 14 amino acids. The CDR3 protein is CASSPSSGANVLTF. The DNA for the CDR3 is TGCGCCAGCAGTCCAAGCTCTGGGGCCAACGTCCTGACTTTC.

The chain recombines TRBV5-1 with TRBJ2-7; no firm D call. CDR1 and CDR2 from the germline V gene are SGHRS and YFSETQ. V was pared by 4 bases and J by 1 base, with 9 bases between. The CDR3 is made up of 13 amino acids. CDR3 protein: CASSGSGSYEQYF. CDR3 coding DNA: TGCGCCAGCAGCGGTAGTGGATCCTACGAGCAGTACTTC.